The entry below gives a single TCR beta chain sequence along with its context. This clonotype was seen at least ten times. Its antigen has not been determined. The sample holds no much larger clone one base away, and base qualities are not on file. The treatment or condition label of this sample denotes: in vitro stimulation with specific CMV peptide epitopes to enrich CMV-specific T cells. The sequencer was an Illumina HiSeq 1500. The public reads were reanalyzed by TCRdb: fastp trimming at Q25, MiXCR alignment, in-frame beta chains only. Each CDR3 protein appears once, grouped with its most common genes and DNA. In all, the sample holds about 360,000 distinct CDR3 sequences, and nearly 35% of those were seen once. The ten top clones hold around an eighth of the sample. The sample originates from a study of T cell repertoires in cytomegalovirus infection (dated by TCRdb to the late 2010s). At the level of the whole study: The peptide stimulations were aimed at well-studied HLA-B-restricted epitopes as well as recently identified HLA-C-restricted CMV epitopes, whose presentation resists viral immunomodulation. Because public TCR beta signatures pointed to carriage of CMV infection together with the matching HLA type, the HLA type of each donor mattered for the analysis.

The CDR3, from cysteine to phenylalanine, totals 16 residues. Kept here is only the CDR3 DNA, which spans 48 bases and is read in frame from base 1. Trimming costs V 4 bases and J 1 base, and their ends lie 13 bases apart. CDR1 SGHTA and CDR2 FQGNSA were looked up in the germline V gene. Overall study results and their limits: In the ex vivo response, HLA-C-restricted CMV-specific TCR beta clonotypes were dominant, and in two of eight donors the single most frequent clonotype came from this HLA-C-restricted group. Carriers of CMV infection plus the relevant HLA type were discriminated by the cumulative frequency of public TCR beta family members in the study cohort and in an independent roughly 400-donor cohort.

This sample comprised cultured PBMCs, obtained from culture after CMV antigen stimulation. Recombination joined TRBV7-2 with TRBJ2-2; 6 matching bases give a weak D call of TRBD2. This TCR was recovered from a human donor in good health (CMV status not recorded). Some clones in this sample may be carry-over from other donors' samples. The DNA sequence follows: TGTGCCAGCAGCTGGTCCGGGGGAGGGAACACCGGGGAGCTGTTTTTT. Its product reads: CASSWSGGGNTGELFF.